This is a list of T cell receptor beta chains from one sample in a study of tumor and adjacent non-tumor tissue in lung cancer. MiXCR was run by TCRdb on the multiplex PCR reads, yielding one entry per CDR3 protein. The sample has tens of thousands of distinct CDR3 sequences, 60% to 80% seen once. Specimen: distant non-tumor lung tissue. The receptor source for this set is a woman between 55 and 75 years old with non-small cell lung cancer. Each CDR3 is given with its conserved first and last residue. The D gene is left open where the match is weak. Part of the rows lack a size; the others show once, few, many or a class for expanded clones.

TRBV5-4,TRBD1,TRBJ1-6,.,CAGSLVGQGLGSPLHF,TGTGCCGGTAGCTTGGTGGGACAGGGTTTGGGTTCACCCCTCCACTTT
TRBV20-1,.,TRBJ1-1,.,CSIRRGSRYTEAFF,TGCAGTATTAGACGGGGGTCCCGATACACTGAAGCTTTCTTT
TRBV4-2,.,TRBJ2-6,.,CASSQVTGRAFSGANVLTF,TGTGCCAGCAGTCAAGTTACCGGGAGAGCTTTTTCTGGGGCCAACGTCCTGACTTTC
TRBV10-2,TRBD2,TRBJ2-1,.,CASSSSGGTSGEQFF,TGCGCCAGCAGTTCTAGCGGGGGGACCTCAGGTGAGCAGTTCTTC
TRBV20-1,.,TRBJ2-3,once,CNAQTGTKPLDMQYF,TGCAATGCTCAGACCGGGACCAAACCCCTAGATATGCAGTATTTT
TRBV6-2/TRBV6-3,.,TRBJ2-2,.,CADSYTQQRANTGELFF,TGTGCCGACAGCTACACCCAACAGAGGGCCAACACCGGGGAGCTGTTTTTT
TRBV6-2/TRBV6-3,.,TRBJ2-6,.,CDSSYSAAGANVLTF,TGTGACAGCAGTTACTCGGCAGCAGGGGCCAACGTCCTGACTTTC
TRBV29-1,.,TRBJ1-2,.,CSVLAGEEDYGYTF,TGCAGCGTTCTCGCAGGAGAGGAAGACTATGGCTACACCTTC
TRBV20-1,TRBD2,TRBJ2-5,.,CSVHPSGRAGETQYF,TGCAGTGTCCATCCCTCCGGGAGGGCAGGAGAGACCCAGTACTTC
TRBV28,TRBD2,TRBJ2-3,.,CASSLAGRGVQNTQYF,TGTGCCAGCAGTCTAGCGGGACGGGGAGTACAGAATACGCAGTATTTT
TRBV11-2,TRBD2,TRBJ2-5,.,CASILAGGYLETQYF,TGTGCCAGCATACTAGCGGGGGGGTATCTAGAGACCCAATACTTC
TRBV5-4,TRBD2,TRBJ2-5,.,CTSSSAGGQYETQYF,TGTACCAGCAGCTCGGCGGGGGGGCAGTATGAGACCCAGTACTTC
TRBV5-8,.,TRBJ2-3,.,CASSLKLGGTDTQYF,TGTGCCAGCAGCTTGAAGTTGGGAGGAACAGATACGCAGTATTTT
TRBV7-2,.,TRBJ1-1,.,CASSLLAGSGEVFF,TGTGCCAGCAGCTTGTTGGCGGGTTCCGGGGAAGTTTTCTTT
TRBV6-2/TRBV6-3,.,TRBJ1-4,.,CASSYLVVMKNCFF,.
TRBV24-1,.,TRBJ2-3,.,CATSANSYTDTQYF,TGTGCCACCAGTGCAAACAGCTACACAGATACGCAGTATTTT
TRBV20-1,.,TRBJ2-1,.,CSAGAVEAAKPSNEQFF,TGCAGTGCTGGAGCCGTCGAGGCGGCAAAGCCTTCCAATGAGCAGTTCTTC
TRBV5-1,.,TRBJ2-7,many,CASSRGGRGSVEQYF,TGCGCCAGCAGCCGGGGAGGACGGGGGAGCGTCGAGCAGTACTTC
TRBV12-3/TRBV12-4,.,TRBJ2-7,.,CASSSLYPTTFIGGEQYF,TGTGCTAGCAGTTCGCTCTATCCCACCACTTTTATAGGAGGTGAGCAGTACTTC
TRBV6-2/TRBV6-3,TRBD2,TRBJ2-7,.,CTSGTTSGPYEQYF,TGTACCAGCGGGACAACTAGCGGCCCCTACGAGCAGTACTTC
TRBV12-3/TRBV12-4,.,TRBJ2-7,.,CASSLSSTGTYDNQYF,TGTGCCAGCAGTTTATCCAGTACGGGAACGTACGACAATCAGTATTTC
TRBV11-2,.,TRBJ1-4,.,CASRLERWGTKGELFF,TGTGCCAGCCGCTTAGAACGTTGGGGGACCAAAGGGGAATTGTTTTTT
TRBV6-1,.,TRBJ2-7,.,CASSMSQGIAYEQYF,TGTGCCAGCAGCATGTCACAGGGTATCGCCTACGAGCAATACTTC
TRBV10-2,TRBD1,TRBJ2-2,.,CASRDGNDRELLF,TGCGCCAGCAGGGACGGGAACGACAGGGAGCTGCTTTTT
TRBV29-1,.,TRBJ1-2,.,CCAGDHNYGYTF,TGCTGCGCCGGAGACCATAACTATGGCTACACCTTC
TRBV20-1,TRBD1,TRBJ1-2,few,CSASVFSGQGFGYTF,TGCAGTGCTAGTGTATTTTCGGGACAGGGCTTTGGCTACACCTTC
TRBV11-2,.,TRBJ2-1,.,CASSLRSSRQFF,TGTGCCAGCAGCTTAAGGAGTAGTCGACAGTTCTTC
TRBV12-3/TRBV12-4,TRBD2,TRBJ2-7,.,CASTGTSRRYEQNF,TGTGCCAGCACTGGGACTAGCAGAAGATACGAGCAGAACTTC
TRBV6-2/TRBV6-3,.,TRBJ1-1,.,CASRYSGRIPEAFF,TGTGCCAGCAGATACTCGGGGAGGATTCCTGAAGCTTTCTTT
TRBV6-5,.,TRBJ2-6,.,CVSSRQGGGGANVLTF,TGTGTCAGTAGTCGACAGGGAGGAGGTGGGGCCAACGTCCTGACTTTC
TRBV6-1,.,TRBJ2-7,.,CATPKEAGGEQYF,TGTGCGACCCCTAAGGAGGCTGGGGGTGAGCAGTACTTC
TRBV4-1,.,TRBJ1-2,.,CASSPTGSGGFGYTF,TGCGCCAGCAGCCCGACTGGGTCTGGGGGCTTTGGCTACACCTTC
TRBV4-1,.,TRBJ2-7,once,CASSHLGGTRSYEQCF,TGCGCCAGCAGCCACCTTGGGGGGACTCGCTCCTACGAGCAGTGCTTC
TRBV4-3,.,TRBJ1-2,.,CASNQGLDPGYGYTF,TGCGCCAGCAACCAAGGGCTGGACCCGGGCTATGGCTACACCTTC
TRBV20-1,.,TRBJ1-5,.,CSALGHLNQPQHF,TGCAGTGCATTAGGACACCTCAATCAGCCCCAGCATTTT